This entry lists 17 T cell receptor beta chains sequenced from one sample in a study of T cells in Graves' hyperthyroidism and ophthalmopathy. The CDR3 regions of TCR beta were amplified from RNA transcripts. First-round RT-PCR with HTBI primers amplified the TCR CDR3 region. TCRdb used MiXCR to reprocess the multiplex PCR reads, holding one entry per CDR3 protein. The table records 490,000 or so distinct CDR3 sequences, just under 20% of them present only once. The sequenced sample was blood. The receptors come from a man aged 35 to 55 with Graves' ophthalmopathy.

The chain employs TRBV20-1 and TRBJ2-7; the match to TRBD2 covers 9 bases. Germline CDR1 is DFQATT and CDR2 is SNEGSKA (reference sequence). Trimming removed 1 base from V and 3 bases from J; junction bases left unmatched: 10. This CDR3 spans 16 amino acids. In DNA form, the CDR3 reads TGCAGTGCTAGAGCGGATAGCGGGAGTGGGTACTACGAGCAGTACTTC. This gives the protein CSARADSGSGYYEQYF.

With respect to this clonotype: This may be a read error: a much more frequent sequence differs by one nucleotide. The V call is TRBV7-8, the J call TRBJ1-5; D may be TRBD1 (5 bases). CDR1 is SGHVS and CDR2 is FQNEAQ in the germline V gene. This CDR3 spans 12 amino acids. Trimming stripped 7 bases from V and 6 bases from J, with 10 bases between. This chain's CDR3 is CASNWGSQPQHF. The CDR3 DNA is TGTGCCAGCAATTGGGGGAGTCAGCCCCAGCATTTT.

The chain carries TRBV12-3 or TRBV12-4 and TRBJ1-1; possibly TRBD1 for D (5 bases). The CDR3 runs to 14 residues. The V end was cut by 6 bases, the J end by 2 bases, with 13 bases between. As DNA, the CDR3 is TGTGCCAGCAGAGGGGCAGAAAGTAACACTGAAGCTTTCTTT. Translating it yields CASRGAESNTEAFF.

This clonotype has more than one count but fewer than ten. This sequence may be a read error, since a much larger clone differs from it by one base. The rearrangement uses TRBV6-1 and TRBJ1-1, with TRBD1 identical over 7 bases. The CDR3 is 16 residues long. Per germline, CDR1 MNHNS and CDR2 SASEGT. In DNA, the CDR3 is TGTGCCAGCAGTCCCCAACGAAGACAGGGACGCACTGAAGCTTCCTTT. Translating gives CASSPQRRQGRTEASF.

This clonotype was seen a few times. The CDR3 sequence is CATLAGTGAYEQYF. CDR3 in DNA: TGTGCCACCCTCGCTGGGACAGGGGCCTACGAGCAGTACTTC. The V and J genes are TRBV2 and TRBJ2-7; 10 nucleotides align to TRBD1. The CDR3 loop spans 14 amino acids. The V gene end was trimmed by 10 bases and the J gene end by 2 bases; junction bases not matched to a gene: 8. The germline CDR1 and CDR2 sequences are SNHLY and FYNNEI.

About this clonotype itself: A read error is possible here, since a much larger clone lies one base away. The chain combines TRBV7-3 with TRBJ2-2, with 7 bases fitting TRBD1. Germline V lookup: CDR1 SGHTA, CDR2 FQGTGA. The length of the CDR3 is 18 residues. V lost 4 bases, J lost 1 base, and 12 bases stayed unmatched. Written as DNA, the CDR3 is TGTGCCAGCAGCTCAGGTTTCGCACAGGGGAAGAACACCGGGGAGCTGTTTTTT. As protein: CASSSGFAQGKNTGELFF. The whole variable domain, remainder taken from reference TRBV7-3 and TRBJ2-2, is GAGVSQTPSNKVTEKGKYVELRCDPISGHTALYWYRQSLGQGPEFLIYFQGTGAADDSGLPNDRFFAVRPEGSVSTLKIQRTERGDSAVYLCASSSGFAQGKNTGELFFGEGSRLTVL.

The J gene is TRBJ2-4, the V gene TRBV7-9; 12 bases line up with TRBD2. The length of the CDR3 is 17 residues. The germline CDR1 and CDR2 sequences are SEHNR and FQNEAQ (reference sequence). J was trimmed by 0 bases and V by 5 bases; bases with no gene match: 5. For the CDR3, the DNA is TGTGCCAGCAGCCACGGACTAGCGGGGATAGCCAAAAACATTCAGTACTTC. Protein: CASSHGLAGIAKNIQYF.

This clonotype was recorded many times. V usage is TRBV12-3 or TRBV12-4 and J usage is TRBJ1-6; 8 bases map to TRBD1. The ends lost 6 bases at V and 7 bases at J; junction bases unmatched: 8. This CDR3 comprises 15 residues. In DNA form, the CDR3 reads TGTGCCAGCAGCTACCGCCGGACAGGGAATTCACCCCTCCACTTT. Translation: CASSYRRTGNSPLHF.

This clonotype was seen a few times. This chain connects TRBV24-1 to TRBJ2-1; 7 bases map to TRBD1. Germline V gene data show CDR1 as KGHDR and CDR2 as SFDVKD. The CDR3 is 17 amino acids. The V and J ends lost 3 bases and 3 bases, in that order; junction bases with no gene match: 10. In nucleotides, the CDR3 is TGTGCCACCAGTGATCCACGTTTCGGGACAGACTACAATGAGCAGTTCTTC. Encoded protein: CATSDPRFGTDYNEQFF.

The chain carries TRBV9 and TRBJ2-3, with D possibly matching TRBD2 (7 bases). Deletions cut 4 bases from V and 3 bases from J, with 18 bases between. This CDR3 has 16 residues. Germline CDR1 and CDR2: SGDLS and YYNGEE. In DNA, the CDR3 is TGTGCCAGCAGCTTAGAGGGGGGGGGGGCGACAGATACGCAGTATTTT. Encoded protein: CASSLEGGGATDTQYF.

This clonotype has a handful of counts. No DNA is shown, since the ends of the CDR3 on it are uncertain; the CDR3 is the one TCRdb lists. The chain joins TRBV12-3 or TRBV12-4 to TRBJ2-3; the D call in the table, TRBD1, was not verified against the DNA. The CDR3 has 16 amino acids, counting both end residues. CDR3 protein: CASSLVSFGAADTQYF.

This clonotype was counted at least ten times. The chain recombines TRBV7-2 with TRBJ2-2; D unresolved. The V and J ends lost 2 bases and 6 bases respectively, with 7 bases between them. CDR1 and CDR2 (germline): SGHTA, FQGNSA. This CDR3 is built from 13 residues. The CDR3 reads CASSLTPAGELFF. CDR3 DNA: TGTGCCAGCAGCTTAACACCCGCCGGGGAGCTGTTTTTT.

This clonotype was seen a few times. The genes are TRBV27 and TRBJ2-5; the D gene is possibly TRBD1 (6 bases). V gave up 0 bases and J gave up 5 bases, with 16 bases separating them. The CDR3 runs to 16 residues. Germline assignment: CDR1 MNHEY and CDR2 SMNVEV (reference sequence). CDR3 bases: TGTGCCAGCAGTTTATCTCTTGGGACAAGCCGGGAGACCCAGTACTTC. Amino acid sequence: CASSLSLGTSRETQYF.

The V and J genes are TRBV7-3 and TRBJ1-1; possible D gene TRBD1, 5 bases. Trimming pared 2 bases from V and 9 bases from J, leaving 13 bases between. CDR1 is SGHTA and CDR2 is FQGTGA in the germline V gene. CDR3 length: 13 amino acids. This chain's CDR3 is CASSLGGRTQAFF. In DNA form, the CDR3 reads TGTGCCAGCAGCTTAGGGGGTCGGACTCAAGCTTTCTTT.

This clonotype was picked up many times. This chain connects TRBV12-3 or TRBV12-4 to TRBJ1-3; D might be TRBD1 (5 bases). Trimming shortened V by 8 bases and J by 2 bases, and 19 bases separated the two germline ends. The CDR3 covers 16 residues. The CDR3 here is CASALGLGTPGNTIYF. The CDR3 bases are TGTGCCAGCGCCCTCGGCCTGGGGACTCCTGGAAACACCATATATTTT.

This clonotype was seen at least ten times. The V gene is TRBV11-1, the J gene TRBJ1-3; D uncertain. The germline gives CDR1 SGHAT, CDR2 FQDESV (reference sequence). The CDR3 has 13 residues. V lost 4 bases to trimming and J lost 0 bases, with 4 bases between them. The CDR3 sequence: CASSYFSGNTIYF. The CDR3 DNA sequence: TGTGCCAGCAGCTACTTCTCTGGAAACACCATATATTTT.

V is TRBV20-1 and J is TRBJ2-7; TRBD1 agrees at 9 bases. There are 15 residues in the CDR3. Germline assignment: CDR1 DFQATT and CDR2 SNEGSKA (reference sequence). V was clipped by 0 bases and J by 7 bases; unmatched bases: 10. The CDR3 here is CSARDRQQGAGEQYF. As DNA, the CDR3 is TGCAGTGCTAGAGATAGGCAACAGGGGGCGGGAGAGCAGTACTTC.